The T cell receptor beta chain described here comes from a study of shared clonotypes between healthy human individuals. Study context: Each donor contributed plates that comprised three CD4 naive, three CD4 memory, two CD8 naive and one CD8 memory. The study, taken as a whole, reports: Sharing of clonotypes among donors was expected to vary with sequencing depth. Generally, naive subsets came out with larger estimated richness than memory subsets. A handful of donors showed sharing of about 4.7% of naive CD4 clonotypes.

Sequenced by immunoSEQ multiplex PCR; TCRdb stores in-frame clones only, minus some. This sample has more than 550,000 clones, with about 92% found just once. This CDR3 is 15 amino acids long. The trim removed 0 bases at V and 4 bases at J, leaving 4 bases unmatched. CDR1 and CDR2 (germline): SGHVS, FQNEAQ. In regard to this clone: As yet, its antigen is unknown.

The chain carries TRBV7-8 and TRBJ1-1; 8 nucleotides match TRBD1. This TCR came from a young man in good health. Some clones in this sample may be carry-over from other donors' samples. Sequences were obtained from memory CD8+ T cells from PBMCs. Subset of the sample: CD45RO+ cells pooled with CCR7-negative TemRA cells. The DNA of the CDR3 is TGTGCCAGCAGCTTAGCCCGGACAGGGCGCACTGAAGCTTTCTTT. This encodes CASSLARTGRTEAFF.